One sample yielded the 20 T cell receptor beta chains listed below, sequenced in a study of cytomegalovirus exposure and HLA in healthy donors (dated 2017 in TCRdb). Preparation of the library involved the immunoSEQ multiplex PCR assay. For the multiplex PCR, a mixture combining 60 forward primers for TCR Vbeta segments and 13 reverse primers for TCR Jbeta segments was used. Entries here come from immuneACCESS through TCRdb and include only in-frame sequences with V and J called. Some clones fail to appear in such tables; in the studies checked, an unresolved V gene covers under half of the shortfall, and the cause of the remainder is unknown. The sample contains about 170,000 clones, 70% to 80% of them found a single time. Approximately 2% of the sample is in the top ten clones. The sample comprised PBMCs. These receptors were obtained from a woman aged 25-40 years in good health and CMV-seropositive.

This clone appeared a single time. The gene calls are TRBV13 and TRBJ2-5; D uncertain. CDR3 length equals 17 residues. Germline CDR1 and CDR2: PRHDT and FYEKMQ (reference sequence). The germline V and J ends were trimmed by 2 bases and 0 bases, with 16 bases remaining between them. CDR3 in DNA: TGTGCCAGCAGCTTACTCCAAATGAGGCATCACCAAGAGACCCAGTACTTC. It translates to CASSLLQMRHHQETQYF.

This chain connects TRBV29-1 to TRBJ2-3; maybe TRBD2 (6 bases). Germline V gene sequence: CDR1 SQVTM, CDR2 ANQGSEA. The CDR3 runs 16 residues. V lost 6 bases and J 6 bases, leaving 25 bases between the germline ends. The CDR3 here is CSVIKVTTGVGDTQYF. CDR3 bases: TGCAGCGTCATCAAGGTGACTACGGGGGTGGGGGATACGCAGTATTTT.

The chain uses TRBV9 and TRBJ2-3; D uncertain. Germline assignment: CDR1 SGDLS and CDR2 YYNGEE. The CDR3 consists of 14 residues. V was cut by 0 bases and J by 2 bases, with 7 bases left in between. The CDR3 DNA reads TGTGCCAGCAGCGTAGGTAGCCTCACAGATACGCAGTATTTT. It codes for CASSVGSLTDTQYF. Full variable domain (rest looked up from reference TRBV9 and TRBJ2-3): DSGVTQTPKHLITATGQRVTLRCSPRSGDLSVYWYQQSLDQGLQFLIQYYNGEERAKGNILERFSAQQFPDLHSELNLSSLELGDSALYFCASSVGSLTDTQYFGPGTRLTVL.

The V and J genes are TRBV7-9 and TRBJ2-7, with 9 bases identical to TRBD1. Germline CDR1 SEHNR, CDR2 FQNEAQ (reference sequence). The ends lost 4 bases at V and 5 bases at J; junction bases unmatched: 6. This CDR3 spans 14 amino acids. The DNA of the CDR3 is TGTGCCAGCAGCTCGGGACAGGGCAGCAACGAGCAGTACTTC. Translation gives CASSSGQGSNEQYF.

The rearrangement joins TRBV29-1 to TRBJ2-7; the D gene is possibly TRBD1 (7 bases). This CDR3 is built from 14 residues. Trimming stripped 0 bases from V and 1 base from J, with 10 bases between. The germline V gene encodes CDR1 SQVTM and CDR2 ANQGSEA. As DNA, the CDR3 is TGCAGCGTTGAAGAGGCGGGACAGTCCTACGAGCAGTACTTC. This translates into CSVEEAGQSYEQYF.

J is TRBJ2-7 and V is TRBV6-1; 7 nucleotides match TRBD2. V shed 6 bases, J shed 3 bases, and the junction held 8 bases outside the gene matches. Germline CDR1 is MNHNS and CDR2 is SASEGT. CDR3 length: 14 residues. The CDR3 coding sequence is TGTGCCAGCAGATGGGACCCGGGGGGCTACGAGCAGTACTTC. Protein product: CASRWDPGGYEQYF.

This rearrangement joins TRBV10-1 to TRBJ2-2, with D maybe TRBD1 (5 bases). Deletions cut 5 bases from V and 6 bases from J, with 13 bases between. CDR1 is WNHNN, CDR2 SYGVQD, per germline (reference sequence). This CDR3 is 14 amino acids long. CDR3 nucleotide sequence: TGCGCCAGCAGTCGACAATTAGGGGCCGGGGAGCTGTTTTTT. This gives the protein CASSRQLGAGELFF.

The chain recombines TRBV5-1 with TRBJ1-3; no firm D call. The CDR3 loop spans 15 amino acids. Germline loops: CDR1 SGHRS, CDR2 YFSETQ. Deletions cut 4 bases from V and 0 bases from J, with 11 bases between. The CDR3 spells CASSAGVLSGNTIYF. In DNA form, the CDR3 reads TGCGCCAGCAGCGCCGGGGTTCTCTCTGGAAACACCATATATTTT.

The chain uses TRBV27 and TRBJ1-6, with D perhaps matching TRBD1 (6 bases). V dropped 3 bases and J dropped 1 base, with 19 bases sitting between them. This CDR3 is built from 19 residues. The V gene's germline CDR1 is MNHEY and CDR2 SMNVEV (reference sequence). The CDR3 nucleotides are TGTGCCAGCAGTTTGGGCCTCGGCCAGGGGAAGTCCTATAATTCACCCCTCCACTTT. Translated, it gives CASSLGLGQGKSYNSPLHF.

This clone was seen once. The CDR3 DNA reads as TGTGCCAGCAGCTTGGCCGCTGGTAGCGGGGCGCTGGAGACCCAGTACTTC. This translates into CASSLAAGSGALETQYF. This chain connects TRBV5-4 to TRBJ2-5; 8 bases fit TRBD2. CDR1 SGHNT and CDR2 YYREEE come from the germline V gene (reference sequence). J was trimmed by 5 bases and V by 0 bases; bases with no gene match: 12. The CDR3 sequence is 17 residues long.

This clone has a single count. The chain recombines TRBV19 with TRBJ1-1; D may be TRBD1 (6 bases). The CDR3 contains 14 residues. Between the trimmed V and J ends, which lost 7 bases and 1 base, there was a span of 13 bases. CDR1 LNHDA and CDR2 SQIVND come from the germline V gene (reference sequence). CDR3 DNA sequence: TGTGCCAGTATCTCGACAGGAGGGAACACTGAAGCTTTCTTT. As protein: CASISTGGNTEAFF.

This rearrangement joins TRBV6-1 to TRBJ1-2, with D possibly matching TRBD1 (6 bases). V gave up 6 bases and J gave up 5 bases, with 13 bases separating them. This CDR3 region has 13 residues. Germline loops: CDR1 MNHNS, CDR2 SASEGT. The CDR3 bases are TGTGCCAGCAGGAGGCGACAGGAGTATGGCTACACCTTC. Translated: CASRRRQEYGYTF.

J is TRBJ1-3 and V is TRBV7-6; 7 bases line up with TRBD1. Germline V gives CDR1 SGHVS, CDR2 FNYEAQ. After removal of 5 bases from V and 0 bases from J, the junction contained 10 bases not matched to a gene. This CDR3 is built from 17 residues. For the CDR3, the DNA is TGTGCCAGCAGCCCCGGCCCGGGACAGAACTCTGGAAACACCATATATTTT. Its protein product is CASSPGPGQNSGNTIYF.

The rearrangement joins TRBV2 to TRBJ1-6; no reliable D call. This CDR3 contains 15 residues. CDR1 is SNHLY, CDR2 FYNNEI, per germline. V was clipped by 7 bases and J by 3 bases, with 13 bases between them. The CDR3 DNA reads TGTGCCAGCAATCGGTATTTCTTCTATAATTCACCCCTCCACTTT. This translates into CASNRYFFYNSPLHF.

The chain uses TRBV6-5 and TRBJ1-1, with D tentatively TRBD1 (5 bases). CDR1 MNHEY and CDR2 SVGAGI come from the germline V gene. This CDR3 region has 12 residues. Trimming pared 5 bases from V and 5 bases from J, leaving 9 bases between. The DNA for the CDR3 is TGTGCCAGCAGTCCTCAGGGTACTGAAGCTTTCTTT. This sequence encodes CASSPQGTEAFF.

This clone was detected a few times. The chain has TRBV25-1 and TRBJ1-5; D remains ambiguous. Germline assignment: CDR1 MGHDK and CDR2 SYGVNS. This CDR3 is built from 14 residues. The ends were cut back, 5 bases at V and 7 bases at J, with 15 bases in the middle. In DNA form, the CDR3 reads TGTGCCAGCAGTCAAATCGGGTCCGGACAGCCCCAGCATTTT. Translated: CASSQIGSGQPQHF.

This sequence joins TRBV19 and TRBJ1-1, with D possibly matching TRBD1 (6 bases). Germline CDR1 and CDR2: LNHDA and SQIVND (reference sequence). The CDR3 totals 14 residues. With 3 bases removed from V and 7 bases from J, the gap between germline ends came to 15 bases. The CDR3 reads CASSMGGGKHEAFF. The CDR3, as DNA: TGTGCCAGTAGTATGGGGGGGGGCAAGCATGAAGCTTTCTTT.

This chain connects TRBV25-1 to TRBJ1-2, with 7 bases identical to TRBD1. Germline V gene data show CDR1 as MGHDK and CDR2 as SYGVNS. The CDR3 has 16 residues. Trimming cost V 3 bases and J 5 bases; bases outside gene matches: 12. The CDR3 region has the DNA TGTGCCAGCAGTGAGGAACCGCGGGAGGGGGCGTATGGCTACACCTTC. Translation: CASSEEPREGAYGYTF.

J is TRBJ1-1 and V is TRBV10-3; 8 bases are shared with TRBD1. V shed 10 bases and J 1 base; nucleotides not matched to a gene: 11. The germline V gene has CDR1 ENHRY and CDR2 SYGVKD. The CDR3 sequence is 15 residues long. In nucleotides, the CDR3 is TGTGCCAGTACCCAGACAGGGGAGAAGAACACTGAAGCTTTCTTT. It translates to CASTQTGEKNTEAFF.

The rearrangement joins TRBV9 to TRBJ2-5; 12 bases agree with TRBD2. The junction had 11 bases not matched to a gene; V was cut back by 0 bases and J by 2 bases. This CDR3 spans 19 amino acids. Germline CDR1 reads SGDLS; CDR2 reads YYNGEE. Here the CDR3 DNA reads TGTGCCAGCAGCGTAGCTGGTGGGCTAGCGGGAGGGGGGCAAGAGACCCAGTACTTC. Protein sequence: CASSVAGGLAGGGQETQYF.